Each of the 29 T cell receptor beta chains below was sequenced from the same sample in a study of shared clonotypes between healthy human individuals. The naive CD8 population came from CD45RO-negative cells selected for CCR7, without terminally differentiated effector memory CD45RA+ cells. Using immunoSEQ multiplex PCR, the repertoire was profiled, and TCRdb retains in-frame clones only, with some absent. The sample includes roughly 2.1 million clones, under 95% of them seen just once. The sequenced sample was naive CD8+ T cells from PBMCs. Every receptor here comes from a man between 18 and 35 years old in good health. Some clones in this sample may be carry-over from other donors' samples.

The rearrangement joins TRBV7-9 to TRBJ2-2; unclear D gene. The V gene's germline CDR1 is SEHNR and CDR2 FQNEAQ (reference sequence). V was cut by 5 bases and J by 0 bases, with 16 bases left in between. The CDR3 has 17 amino acids. As DNA, the CDR3 is TGTGCCAGCAGCCCAAAACAAGTAACCTCGAACACCGGGGAGCTGTTTTTT. Translated, it gives CASSPKQVTSNTGELFF.

The chain couples TRBV4-1 to TRBJ1-2; possibly TRBD1 for D (5 bases). V lost 4 bases to trimming and J lost 0 bases, with 15 bases between them. Per the germline V gene, CDR1 is MGHRA and CDR2 is YSYEKL. The CDR3 runs to 16 residues. DNA of the CDR3: TGCGCCAGCAGCCCCACCCCCGACAGAGCTAACTATGGCTACACCTTC. This sequence encodes CASSPTPDRANYGYTF.

V gene TRBV29-1 combines with J gene TRBJ2-3, with D perhaps being TRBD1 or TRBD2 (5 bases each). Deletions cut 3 bases from V and 0 bases from J, with 13 bases between. Germline CDR1 reads SQVTM; CDR2 reads ANQGSEA. The CDR3 runs 15 residues. In DNA, the CDR3 is TGCAGCGTTGAGGCCGGGACCAAAAGCACAGATACGCAGTATTTT. The encoded protein is CSVEAGTKSTDTQYF.

This chain's CDR3 is CSVLTWESADEQYF. The CDR3 DNA sequence: TGCAGCGTCCTGACCTGGGAGAGCGCCGACGAGCAGTACTTC. J is TRBJ2-7 and V is TRBV29-1; D is perhaps TRBD2 (5 bases). The CDR3 length is 14 residues. Trimming shortened V by 6 bases and J by 5 bases, and 20 bases separated the two germline ends. Germline assignment: CDR1 SQVTM and CDR2 ANQGSEA.

This chain links TRBV7-9 with TRBJ2-1; 9 bases are a match to TRBD2. The germline V gene encodes CDR1 SEHNR and CDR2 FQNEAQ (reference sequence). CDR3 length equals 17 residues. Losses at the gene ends were 1 base for V and 6 bases for J; bases not matched to a gene: 10. The CDR3 DNA is TGTGCCAGCAGCTTAGGGTTTGGGGCTAGCGGGGCCAATGAGCAGTTCTTC. This sequence encodes CASSLGFGASGANEQFF.

This chain uses TRBV28 with TRBJ1-3, with D unclear. Germline assignment: CDR1 MDHEN and CDR2 SYDVKM. The CDR3 is 14 amino acids. The V and J ends lost 3 bases and 0 bases respectively, with 6 bases between them. CDR3: CASSFQDSGNTIYF. The CDR3 nucleotides read TGTGCCAGCAGTTTTCAGGACTCTGGAAACACCATATATTTT.

The CDR3 nucleotides read TGTGCCAGCAGCTTAGGACTCGGCCCCCAGTACTTC. This translates into CASSLGLGPQYF. V gene TRBV7-9 combines with J gene TRBJ2-5; no clear D gene. CDR3 length: 12 amino acids. Germline V gene data show CDR1 as SEHNR and CDR2 as FQNEAQ (reference sequence). V gave up 1 base and J gave up 9 bases, with 9 bases separating them.

CDR3 DNA: TGTGCCAGCAGCTTATATTTAGGGGTACAGGGGAAGAAGACCCAGTACTTC. Protein product: CASSLYLGVQGKKTQYF. J is TRBJ2-5 and V is TRBV7-8; 7 nucleotides match TRBD1. With 2 bases clipped from V and 6 bases from J, the junction kept 15 bases outside the gene matches. The CDR3 spans 17 residues. The germline V gene encodes CDR1 SGHVS and CDR2 FQNEAQ.

V is TRBV4-1 and J is TRBJ2-7; D gene unclear. This CDR3 spans 14 amino acids. V was trimmed by 0 bases and J by 3 bases, leaving 9 bases between them. Germline CDR1 and CDR2: MGHRA and YSYEKL. Here the CDR3 reads CASSQEGFYYEQYF. Here the CDR3 DNA reads TGCGCCAGCAGCCAAGAAGGGTTCTACTACGAGCAGTACTTC.

This clone was counted between two and nine times. The chain couples TRBV1 to TRBJ1-2; TRBD1 was called by the table and not checked on the DNA. TRBV1 is classified as a pseudogene. This CDR3 region has 11 residues. In DNA form, the CDR3 reads TGCACTTTCGACAGGACCTCTGGCTACACCTTC. It specifies CTFDRTSGYTF.

This clone was seen ten or more times. The CDR3, as DNA: TGTGCCAGCAGTATGGACAGGGGGAGCGCTGAAGCTTTCTTT. This gives the protein CASSMDRGSAEAFF. The chain employs TRBV28 and TRBJ1-1; 10 bases map to TRBD1. The CDR3 spans 14 residues. V lost 5 bases, J lost 6 bases, and 6 bases stayed unmatched. Germline V gives CDR1 MDHEN, CDR2 SYDVKM.

This chain uses TRBV6-5 with TRBJ1-1; D remains unclear. Trimming took off 7 bases at V and 1 base at J, with 7 bases between the two ends. Germline assignment: CDR1 MNHEY and CDR2 SVGAGI. This CDR3 comprises 12 residues. CDR3 amino acids: CASIDWNTEAFF. The DNA of the CDR3 is TGTGCCAGCATCGATTGGAACACTGAAGCTTTCTTT.

The rearrangement joins TRBV6-6 to TRBJ2-7; TRBD1 is a possible D gene (6 bases). CDR1 is MNHNY and CDR2 is SVGAGI in the germline V gene (reference sequence). This CDR3 contains 16 residues. V shed 7 bases and J shed 5 bases, with 24 bases lying between them. CDR3: CASTVLRTGSTHEQYF. CDR3 DNA: TGTGCCAGCACCGTACTGAGAACAGGGTCCACCCACGAGCAGTACTTC.

V is TRBV28 and J is TRBJ1-1, with D perhaps TRBD1 (6 bases). This CDR3 comprises 13 residues. The germline gives CDR1 MDHEN, CDR2 SYDVKM. Trimming took off 10 bases at V and 1 base at J, with 13 bases between the two ends. The CDR3 protein is CANREGKNTEAFF. DNA of the CDR3: TGTGCCAACAGGGAGGGTAAGAACACTGAAGCTTTCTTT.

In this sample, this clone turned up a few times. The sample contains more than one DNA sequence encoding this CDR3. The V gene is TRBV7-9, the J gene TRBJ1-1; no reliable D call. Germline CDR1 SEHNR, CDR2 FQNEAQ (reference sequence). The V end lost 3 bases, the J end lost 1 base, and 3 bases lay between the germline ends. The CDR3 totals 12 residues. As DNA, the CDR3 is TGTGCCAGCAGCTTGTCGAACACTGAAGCTTTCTTT. Its protein is CASSLSNTEAFF.

The rearrangement joins TRBV7-8 to TRBJ1-1; no definite D call. V was shortened by 1 base and J by 6 bases, with 6 bases between the two germline ends. Germline CDR1 and CDR2: SGHVS and FQNEAQ. This CDR3 has 12 residues. CDR3 sequence reads: CASSLGSSEAFF. As DNA, the CDR3 is TGTGCCAGCAGCTTAGGGTCCTCTGAAGCTTTCTTT.

V usage is TRBV5-1 and J usage is TRBJ2-3, with 7 bases matching TRBD2. V shed 3 bases and J 5 bases; nucleotides not matched to a gene: 12. This CDR3 spans 16 amino acids. Germline CDR1 and CDR2: SGHRS and YFSETQ. The CDR3 protein is CASSSFGRGSGDTQYF. The CDR3 DNA reads as TGCGCCAGCAGCTCCTTTGGGCGGGGGTCGGGAGATACGCAGTATTTT.

Only one count was recorded for this clone. The CDR3 protein is CASRQTGASYEQYF. As DNA, the CDR3 is TGTGCCAGCAGGCAGACAGGGGCCAGCTACGAGCAGTACTTC. The V call is TRBV28, the J call TRBJ2-7, with 8 bases aligning to TRBD1. Germline lookup yields CDR1 MDHEN and CDR2 SYDVKM. The CDR3 spans 14 residues. J lost 3 bases, V lost 6 bases, and 7 bases had no gene match.

The J gene is TRBJ2-5, the V gene TRBV30; 10 bases line up with TRBD2. The CDR3 extends over 17 amino acids. CDR1 and CDR2 from the germline V gene are GTSNPN and SVGIG (reference sequence). J lost 7 bases, V lost 1 base, and 15 bases had no gene match. The CDR3 DNA reads TGTGCCTGGAGTGGCTACCCTGGGGGACTAGCGATGAGGACCCAGTACTTC. Translating it yields CAWSGYPGGLAMRTQYF.

The rearrangement links TRBV28 to TRBJ1-5, with D perhaps TRBD1 (5 bases). Germline CDR1 MDHEN, CDR2 SYDVKM. V was pared by 5 bases and J by 6 bases, with 17 bases between. The CDR3 loop spans 15 amino acids. This chain's CDR3 is CASSPPGGSGQPQHF. The DNA of the CDR3 is TGTGCCAGCAGTCCACCGGGGGGTAGCGGTCAGCCCCAGCATTTT.

The count of this clone is one. V and J are TRBV27 and TRBJ1-5; D call uncertain. This CDR3 spans 15 amino acids. Trimming stripped 5 bases from V and 0 bases from J, with 11 bases between. CDR1 and CDR2 (germline): MNHEY, SMNVEV (reference sequence). CDR3 DNA: TGTGCCAGCAGTCCCTACCCGAATAGCAATCAGCCCCAGCATTTT. Protein sequence: CASSPYPNSNQPQHF.

This sequence joins TRBV27 and TRBJ2-3, with TRBD2 matching 8 bases. CDR1 and CDR2 (germline): MNHEY, SMNVEV (reference sequence). The CDR3 runs 17 residues. J gave up 3 bases and V 5 bases, and 13 bases lay outside the gene matches. The CDR3 sequence is CASSPLSGRAGTDTQYF. The DNA for the CDR3 is TGTGCCAGCAGTCCCCTCTCCGGGAGGGCCGGAACAGATACGCAGTATTTT.

The chain carries TRBV7-2 and TRBJ2-7; 8 bases match TRBD1. Losses at the gene ends were 5 bases for V and 0 bases for J; bases not matched to a gene: 6. Per the germline V gene, CDR1 is SGHTA and CDR2 is FQGNSA. This CDR3 contains 15 residues. In DNA, the CDR3 is TGTGCCAGCAGCCGATGGGACAGGAGCTCCTACGAGCAGTACTTC. Translation gives CASSRWDRSSYEQYF.

This clone was counted once. The chain uses TRBV5-6 and TRBJ2-2; D may correspond to TRBD1 or TRBD2 (5 bases each). The CDR3 contains 17 residues. Germline V gene sequence: CDR1 SGHDT, CDR2 YYEEEE. The V and J ends lost 6 bases and 0 bases respectively, with 18 bases between them. The CDR3 DNA is TGTGCCAGCACCACCTGGACACTAGATGCGAACACCGGGGAGCTGTTTTTT. Protein product: CASTTWTLDANTGELFF.

CDR3 coding DNA: TGTGCCAGCAGTTTCTTATCTTGGCAGGGGGTGATCGGGGAGCTGTTTTTT. This sequence encodes CASSFLSWQGVIGELFF. The rearrangement uses TRBV27 and TRBJ2-2; TRBD1 matches 7 bases. The CDR3 is made up of 17 amino acids. With 3 bases clipped from V and 7 bases from J, the junction kept 14 bases outside the gene matches. Germline CDR1 and CDR2: MNHEY and SMNVEV (reference sequence).

CDR3 sequence reads: CASSRDEQYF. The CDR3 coding sequence is TGTGCCAGCAGTAGGGACGAGCAGTACTTC. The V and J genes are TRBV25-1 and TRBJ2-7; D unresolved. Germline V gives CDR1 MGHDK, CDR2 SYGVNS. This CDR3 comprises 10 residues. V dropped 5 bases and J dropped 5 bases, with 4 bases sitting between them.

The chain uses TRBV5-6 and TRBJ1-1, with D perhaps TRBD1 (5 bases). This CDR3 is built from 13 residues. Germline CDR1 SGHDT, CDR2 YYEEEE. The V and J ends lost 5 bases and 0 bases respectively, with 8 bases between them. The CDR3 DNA follows: TGTGCCAGCAGTACGGACATGAACACTGAAGCTTTCTTT. Protein: CASSTDMNTEAFF.

V gene TRBV27 combines with J gene TRBJ2-5, with TRBD1 matching over 10 bases. Per germline, CDR1 MNHEY and CDR2 SMNVEV (reference sequence). V lost 6 bases to trimming and J lost 5 bases; unmatched junction nucleotides: 6. The CDR3 is made up of 14 amino acids. The CDR3 region has the DNA TGTGCCAGCAGCCAATTGGGACAGGGGGAGACCCAGTACTTC. It encodes CASSQLGQGETQYF.

On this clone itself: The sample contains more than one DNA sequence encoding this CDR3. The chain combines TRBV4-3 with TRBJ1-1; no clear D. This CDR3 is 17 amino acids long. The V and J ends lost 0 bases and 1 base respectively, with 15 bases between them. CDR1 is LGHNA and CDR2 is YSLEER in the germline V gene. CDR3 loop: CASSQDPGYGPNTEAFF. The CDR3 DNA sequence: TGCGCCAGCAGCCAAGATCCTGGGTATGGCCCGAACACTGAAGCTTTCTTT.